This T cell receptor (beta chain) was found in a study of T-cell memory formation after mild COVID-19. TCRdb re-called the 5' RACE reads through MiXCR, storing one row per CDR3 protein. Among about 270,000 distinct CDR3 sequences listed, around 15% were seen once. The V end lost 2 bases, the J end lost 1 base, and 8 bases lay between the germline ends. The CDR3 runs to 14 residues. The source of this sequence is a man aged 18 to 29 who had mild COVID-19 (a few samples of this study predate the infection). Cell type and time point are not known. Sequencing was carried out using PBMCs or a T cell subset sorted from them (not recorded which). The V and J genes are TRBV12-3 or TRBV12-4 and TRBJ2-5; no firm D call. CDR3 in amino acids: CASSLWAAQETQYF. CDR3 in DNA: TGTGCCAGCAGTTTATGGGCAGCCCAAGAGACCCAGTACTTC.